This T cell receptor beta chain was profiled in a study of shared clonotypes between healthy human individuals. Study-level findings and limits: The study generally estimated greater richness for naive than memory subsets. Enrolling few donors narrowed the genetic and exposure-history diversity that was represented.

Germline CDR1 reads LNHDA; CDR2 reads SQIVND (reference sequence). V dropped 8 bases and J dropped 3 bases, with 14 bases sitting between them. The CDR3 has 14 amino acids. Note on this clone: Its cognate antigen is unknown.

Using immunoSEQ multiplex PCR, the repertoire was profiled, and TCRdb retains in-frame clones only, with some absent. The data show over 2,000,000 clones, about 94% seen once. CD8 cells classed as naive were CD45RO-negative and positively selected for CCR7, excluding terminally differentiated effector memory CD45RA+ cells. The chain recombines TRBV19 with TRBJ1-5; D call uncertain. The sequenced sample was naive CD8+ T cells from PBMCs. The TCR originated in a man younger than 35 in good health. Some clones in this sample may be carry-over from other donors' samples. CDR3 nucleotides: TGTGCCAGTCGCTGGGCGAGGGACAATCAGCCCCAGCATTTT. It codes for CASRWARDNQPQHF.